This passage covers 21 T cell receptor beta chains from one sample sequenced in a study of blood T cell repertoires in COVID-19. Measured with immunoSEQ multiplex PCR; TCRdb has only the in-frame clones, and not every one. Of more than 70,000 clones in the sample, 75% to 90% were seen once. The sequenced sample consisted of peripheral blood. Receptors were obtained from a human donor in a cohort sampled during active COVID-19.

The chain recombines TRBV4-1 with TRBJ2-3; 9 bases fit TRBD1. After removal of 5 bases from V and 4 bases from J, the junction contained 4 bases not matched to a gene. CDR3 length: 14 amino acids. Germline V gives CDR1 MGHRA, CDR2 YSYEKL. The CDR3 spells CASSEDRGPDTQYF. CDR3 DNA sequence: TGCGCCAGCAGCGAGGACAGGGGCCCAGATACGCAGTATTTT.

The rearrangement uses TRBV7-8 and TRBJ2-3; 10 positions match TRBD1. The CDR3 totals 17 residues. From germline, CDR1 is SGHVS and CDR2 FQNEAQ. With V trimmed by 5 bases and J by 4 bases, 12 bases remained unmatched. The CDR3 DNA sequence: TGTGCCAGCAGCGCGGGACAGGGGATCGGGGCCTCAGATACGCAGTATTTT. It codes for CASSAGQGIGASDTQYF.

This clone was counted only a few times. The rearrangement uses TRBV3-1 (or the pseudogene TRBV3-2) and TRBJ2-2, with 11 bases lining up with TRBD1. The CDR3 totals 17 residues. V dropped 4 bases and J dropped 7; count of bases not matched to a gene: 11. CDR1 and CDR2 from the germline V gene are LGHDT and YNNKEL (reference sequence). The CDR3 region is CASSPKGTGGLNGELFF. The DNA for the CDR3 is TGTGCCAGCAGCCCTAAAGGGACAGGGGGTCTTAACGGGGAGCTGTTTTTT.

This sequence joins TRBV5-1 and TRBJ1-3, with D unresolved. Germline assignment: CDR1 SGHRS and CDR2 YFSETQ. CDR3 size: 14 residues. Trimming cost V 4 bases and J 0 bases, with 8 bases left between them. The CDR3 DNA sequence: TGCGCCAGCAGCCTGACAAACTCTGGAAACACCATATATTTT. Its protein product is CASSLTNSGNTIYF.

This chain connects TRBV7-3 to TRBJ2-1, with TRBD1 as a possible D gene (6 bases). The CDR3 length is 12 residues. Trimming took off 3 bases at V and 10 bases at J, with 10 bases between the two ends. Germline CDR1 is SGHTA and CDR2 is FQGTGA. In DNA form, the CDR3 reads TGTGCCAGCAGCTTTGGGACACCCGAGCAGTTCTTC. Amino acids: CASSFGTPEQFF.

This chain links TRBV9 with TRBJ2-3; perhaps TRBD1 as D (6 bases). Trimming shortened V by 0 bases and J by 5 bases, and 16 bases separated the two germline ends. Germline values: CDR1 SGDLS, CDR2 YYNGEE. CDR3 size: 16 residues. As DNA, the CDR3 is TGTGCCAGCAGCGTAGATGTGGGCAGGGGATTAGATACGCAGTATTTT. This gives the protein CASSVDVGRGLDTQYF.

The CDR3 here is CASSDVVPGWTRYEQYF. The CDR3 DNA follows: TGCGCCAGCAGTGATGTCGTCCCAGGGTGGACCCGGTACGAGCAGTACTTC. The V and J genes are TRBV10-2 and TRBJ2-7, with TRBD1 as a possible D gene (5 bases). Germline CDR1 and CDR2: WSHSY and SAAADI. The CDR3 covers 17 residues. Trimming took 3 bases from V and 4 from J, leaving 22 bases between them.

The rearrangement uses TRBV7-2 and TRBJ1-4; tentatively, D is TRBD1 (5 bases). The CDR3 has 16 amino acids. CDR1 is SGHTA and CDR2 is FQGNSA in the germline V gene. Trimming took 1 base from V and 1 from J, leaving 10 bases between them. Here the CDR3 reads CASSLGIGVTNEKLFF. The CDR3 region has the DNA TGTGCCAGCAGCTTAGGGATAGGGGTAACTAATGAAAAACTGTTTTTT.

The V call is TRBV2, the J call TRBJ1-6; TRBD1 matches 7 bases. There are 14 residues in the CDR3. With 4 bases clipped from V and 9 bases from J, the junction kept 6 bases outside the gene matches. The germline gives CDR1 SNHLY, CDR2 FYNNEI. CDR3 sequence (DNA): TGTGCCAGCAGTGGCCCCGCAGGGGGTTCACCCCTCCACTTT. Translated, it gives CASSGPAGGSPLHF.

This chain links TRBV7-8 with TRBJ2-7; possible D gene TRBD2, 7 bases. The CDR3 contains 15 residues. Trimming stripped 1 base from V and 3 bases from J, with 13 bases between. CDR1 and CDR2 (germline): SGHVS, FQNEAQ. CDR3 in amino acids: CASSLGGGGLYEQYF. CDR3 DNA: TGTGCCAGCAGCTTAGGAGGGGGGGGCCTCTACGAGCAGTACTTC. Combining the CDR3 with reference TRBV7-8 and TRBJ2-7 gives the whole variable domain GAGVSQSPRYKVAKRGQDVALRCDPISGHVSLFWYQQALGQGPEFLTYFQNEAQLDKSGLPSDRFFAERPEGSVSTLKIQRTQQEDSAVYLCASSLGGGGLYEQYFGPGTRLTVT.

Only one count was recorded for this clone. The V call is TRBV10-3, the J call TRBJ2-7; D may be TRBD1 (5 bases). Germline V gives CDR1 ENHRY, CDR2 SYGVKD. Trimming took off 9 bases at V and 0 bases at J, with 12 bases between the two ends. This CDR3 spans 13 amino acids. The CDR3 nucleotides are TGTGCCATTAGATTGACAGCCTCCTACGAGCAGTACTTC. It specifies CAIRLTASYEQYF.

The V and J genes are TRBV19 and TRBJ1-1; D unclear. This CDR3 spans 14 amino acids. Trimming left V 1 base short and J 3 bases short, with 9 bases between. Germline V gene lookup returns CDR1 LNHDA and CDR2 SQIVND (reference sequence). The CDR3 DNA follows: TGTGCCAGTAGTATAGGGCCCGGGGACACTGAAGCTTTCTTT. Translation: CASSIGPGDTEAFF.

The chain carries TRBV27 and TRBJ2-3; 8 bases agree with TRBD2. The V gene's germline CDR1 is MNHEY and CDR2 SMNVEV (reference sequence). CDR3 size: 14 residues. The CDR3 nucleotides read TGTGGATACTTAGCGGGGCCCGAAACAGATACGCAGTATTTT. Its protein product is CGYLAGPETDTQYF.

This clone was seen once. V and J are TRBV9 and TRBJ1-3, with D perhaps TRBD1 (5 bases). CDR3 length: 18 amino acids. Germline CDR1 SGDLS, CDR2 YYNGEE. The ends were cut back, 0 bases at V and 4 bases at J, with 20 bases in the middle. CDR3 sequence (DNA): TGTGCCAGCAGCGTAGAAGGGGAGGTGAAACCGTGGGGAAACACCATATATTTT. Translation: CASSVEGEVKPWGNTIYF.

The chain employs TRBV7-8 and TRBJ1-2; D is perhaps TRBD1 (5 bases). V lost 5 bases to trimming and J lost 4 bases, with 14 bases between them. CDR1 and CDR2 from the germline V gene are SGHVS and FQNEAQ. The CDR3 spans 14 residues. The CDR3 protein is CASSPDGGPYGYTF. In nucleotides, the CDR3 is TGTGCCAGCAGCCCGGACGGGGGTCCCTATGGCTACACCTTC.

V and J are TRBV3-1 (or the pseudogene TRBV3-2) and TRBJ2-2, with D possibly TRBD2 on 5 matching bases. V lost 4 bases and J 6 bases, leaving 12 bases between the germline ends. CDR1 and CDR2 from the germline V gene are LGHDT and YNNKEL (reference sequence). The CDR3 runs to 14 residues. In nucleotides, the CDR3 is TGTGCCAGCAGCCTATCGGGGAAACCCGGGGAGCTGTTTTTT. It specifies CASSLSGKPGELFF.

CDR3 coding DNA: TGTGCCAGCAGCTCCCCCGGGGGGCCTTCTGGGGCCAACGTCCTGACTTTC. It is translated as CASSSPGGPSGANVLTF. The J gene is TRBJ2-6, the V gene TRBV5-4, with a weak D call TRBD2 (7 bases). This CDR3 has 17 amino acids. The V end was cut by 3 bases, the J end by 1 base, with 14 bases between. Looked up from germline, CDR1 is SGHNT and CDR2 is YYREEE (reference sequence).

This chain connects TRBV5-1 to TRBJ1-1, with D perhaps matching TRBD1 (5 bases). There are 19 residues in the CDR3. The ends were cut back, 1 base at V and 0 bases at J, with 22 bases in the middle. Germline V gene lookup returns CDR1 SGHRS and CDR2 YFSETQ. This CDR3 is CASSLYKGFGSIMNTEAFF. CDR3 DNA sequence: TGCGCCAGCAGCTTGTACAAGGGGTTTGGCAGCATCATGAACACTGAAGCTTTCTTT.

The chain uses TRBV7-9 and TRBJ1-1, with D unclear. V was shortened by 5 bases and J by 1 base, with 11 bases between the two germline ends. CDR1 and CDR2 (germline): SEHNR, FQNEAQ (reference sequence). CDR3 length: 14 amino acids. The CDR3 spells CASSRAEGNTEAFF. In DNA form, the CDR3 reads TGTGCCAGCAGCCGCGCAGAGGGGAACACTGAAGCTTTCTTT. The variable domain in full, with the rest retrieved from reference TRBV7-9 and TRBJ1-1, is DTGVSQNPRHKITKRGQNVTFRCDPISEHNRLYWYRQTLGQGPEFLTYFQNEAQLEKSRLLSDRFSAERPKGSFSTLEIQRTEQGDSAMYLCASSRAEGNTEAFFGQGTRLTVV.

CDR3 coding DNA: TGTGCTAGTGGTTTCGGGGACAATGAGCAGTTCTTC. Its protein product is CASGFGDNEQFF. This chain uses TRBV12-5 with TRBJ2-1; a weak D match, TRBD2 (5 bases). CDR3 length: 12 amino acids. V was clipped by 3 bases and J by 5 bases, with 5 bases between them. Germline CDR1 reads LGHNT; CDR2 reads FRNRAP.

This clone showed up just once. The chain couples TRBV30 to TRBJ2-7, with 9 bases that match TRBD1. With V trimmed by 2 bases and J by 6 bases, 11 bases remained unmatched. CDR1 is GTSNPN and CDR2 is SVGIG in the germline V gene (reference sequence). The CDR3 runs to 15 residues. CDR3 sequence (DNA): TGTGCCTGGAGTTTCCGGGACAGGGTTGTAGGCGAGCAGTACTTC. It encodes CAWSFRDRVVGEQYF.